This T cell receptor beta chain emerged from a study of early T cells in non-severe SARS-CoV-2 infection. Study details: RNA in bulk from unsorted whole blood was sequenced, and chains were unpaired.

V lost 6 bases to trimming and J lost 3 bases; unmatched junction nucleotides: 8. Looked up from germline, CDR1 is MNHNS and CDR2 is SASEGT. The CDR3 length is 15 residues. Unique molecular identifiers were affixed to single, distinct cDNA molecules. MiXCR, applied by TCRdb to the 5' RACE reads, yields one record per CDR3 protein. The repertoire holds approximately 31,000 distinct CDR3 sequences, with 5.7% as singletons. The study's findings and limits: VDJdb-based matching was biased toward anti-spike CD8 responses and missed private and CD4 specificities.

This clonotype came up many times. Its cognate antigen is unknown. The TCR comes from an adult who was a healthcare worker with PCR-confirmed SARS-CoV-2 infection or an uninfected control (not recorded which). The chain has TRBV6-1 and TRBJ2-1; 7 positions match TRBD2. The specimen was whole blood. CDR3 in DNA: TGTGCCAGCAGCGAGGGGAGGGGTCTCTACAATGAGCAGTTCTTC. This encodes CASSEGRGLYNEQFF.